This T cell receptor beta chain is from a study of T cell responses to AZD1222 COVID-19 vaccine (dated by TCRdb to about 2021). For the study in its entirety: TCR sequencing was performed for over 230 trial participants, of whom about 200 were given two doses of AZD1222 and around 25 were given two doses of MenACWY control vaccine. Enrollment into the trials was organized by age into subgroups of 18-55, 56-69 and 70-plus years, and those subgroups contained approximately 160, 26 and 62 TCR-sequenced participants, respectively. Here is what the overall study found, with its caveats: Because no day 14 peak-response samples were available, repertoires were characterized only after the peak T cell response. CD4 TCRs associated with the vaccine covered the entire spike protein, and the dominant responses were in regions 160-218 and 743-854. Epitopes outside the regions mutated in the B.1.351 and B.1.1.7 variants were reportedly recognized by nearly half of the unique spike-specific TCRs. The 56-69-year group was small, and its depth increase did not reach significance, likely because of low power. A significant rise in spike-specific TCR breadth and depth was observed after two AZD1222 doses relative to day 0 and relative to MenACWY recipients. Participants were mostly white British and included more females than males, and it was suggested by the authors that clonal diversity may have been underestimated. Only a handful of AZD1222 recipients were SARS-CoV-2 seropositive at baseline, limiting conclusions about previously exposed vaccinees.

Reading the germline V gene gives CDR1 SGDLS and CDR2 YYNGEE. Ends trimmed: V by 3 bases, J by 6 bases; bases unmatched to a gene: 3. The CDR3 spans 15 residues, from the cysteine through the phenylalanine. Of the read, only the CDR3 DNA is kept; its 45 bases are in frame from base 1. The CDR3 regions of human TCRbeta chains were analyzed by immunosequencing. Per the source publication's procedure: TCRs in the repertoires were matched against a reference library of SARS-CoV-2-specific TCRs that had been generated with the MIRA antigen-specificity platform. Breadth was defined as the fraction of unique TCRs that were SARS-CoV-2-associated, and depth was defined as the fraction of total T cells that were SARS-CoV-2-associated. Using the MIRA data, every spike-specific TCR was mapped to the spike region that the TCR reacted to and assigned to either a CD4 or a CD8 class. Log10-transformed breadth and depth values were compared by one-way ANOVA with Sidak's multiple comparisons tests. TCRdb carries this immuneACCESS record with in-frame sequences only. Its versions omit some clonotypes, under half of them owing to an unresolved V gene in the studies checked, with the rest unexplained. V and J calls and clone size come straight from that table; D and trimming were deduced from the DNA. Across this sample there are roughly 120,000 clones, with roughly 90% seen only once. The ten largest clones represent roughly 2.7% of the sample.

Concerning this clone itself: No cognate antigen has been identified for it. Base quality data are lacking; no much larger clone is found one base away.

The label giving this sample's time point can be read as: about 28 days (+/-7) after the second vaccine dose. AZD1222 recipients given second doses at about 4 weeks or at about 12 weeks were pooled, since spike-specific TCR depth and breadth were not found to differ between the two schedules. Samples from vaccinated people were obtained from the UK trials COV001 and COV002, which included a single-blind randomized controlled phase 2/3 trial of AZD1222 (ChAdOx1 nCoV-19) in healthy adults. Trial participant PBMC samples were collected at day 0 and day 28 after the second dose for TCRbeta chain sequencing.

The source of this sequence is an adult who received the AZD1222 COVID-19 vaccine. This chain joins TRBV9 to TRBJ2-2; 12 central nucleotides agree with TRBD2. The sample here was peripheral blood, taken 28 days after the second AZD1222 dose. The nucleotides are TGTGCCAGCAGCGCCCGACTAGCGGGGGCCGGGGAGCTGTTTTTT. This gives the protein CASSARLAGAGELFF. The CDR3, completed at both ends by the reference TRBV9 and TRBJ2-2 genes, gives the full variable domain DSGVTQTPKHLITATGQRVTLRCSPRSGDLSVYWYQQSLDQGLQFLIQYYNGEERAKGNILERFSAQQFPDLHSELNLSSLELGDSALYFCASSARLAGAGELFFGEGSRLTVL.